The 3 T cell receptor beta chains below all came from one sample that was sequenced in a study of T cell clonality in common variable immunodeficiency. Profiled with immunoSEQ multiplex PCR; TCRdb holds only in-frame clones, not every one. The sample was found to contain tens of thousands of clones, and every one recurs. The sample was peripheral blood mononuclear cells. The origin of the receptors is a person aged 18-70 years in good health.

This clone was recorded at least ten times. Read data end 3 residues before the CDR3 end; the end is taken from the germline J gene. The chain is built from TRBV5-5 and TRBJ2-5; the match to TRBD1 covers 8 bases. Trimming removed 3 bases from V and 3 bases from J; junction bases left unmatched: 1. CDR3 length equals 13 residues. Germline values: CDR1 SGHKS, CDR2 YYEKEE (reference sequence). The sequenced part of the CDR3 DNA is TGTGCCAGCAGCTGGACAGGGAAAGAGACC. Its translation: CASSWTGKET. The full CDR3 reads CASSWTGKETQYF.

This clone was counted many times. The read stops 3 residues short of the end of the CDR3; the missing end is completed from the germline J gene. The J gene is TRBJ1-1, the V gene TRBV19; D gene unclear. The CDR3 runs 15 residues. V lost 6 bases and J lost 1, with 15 bases in between. Germline lookup yields CDR1 LNHDA and CDR2 SQIVND (reference sequence). CDR3: CASSSQRAPNTEAFF. CDR3 bases read: TGTGCCAGTAGCTCTCAGCGGGCTCCGAACACTGAA.

Many counts were recorded for this clone. The observed sequence ends 3 residues before the CDR3 terminus, with the missing tail filled in from the germline J gene. The V gene is TRBV7-9, the J gene TRBJ2-1; D is uncertain. Per germline, CDR1 SEHNR and CDR2 FQNEAQ (reference sequence). Trimming took 0 bases from V and 9 from J, leaving 6 bases between them. The CDR3 runs to 12 residues. The CDR3 protein is CASSLASSEQFF. The sequenced CDR3 bases are TGTGCCAGCAGCTTAGCTAGTAGTGAG. Drawing the rest from reference TRBV7-9 and TRBJ2-1, the complete variable domain is DTGVSQNPRHKITKRGQNVTFRCDPISEHNRLYWYRQTLGQGPEFLTYFQNEAQLEKSRLLSDRFSAERPKGSFSTLEIQRTEQGDSAMYLCASSLASSEQFFGPGTRLTVL.